This T cell receptor beta chain originates from a study of cytomegalovirus exposure and HLA in healthy donors. Study summary: A data release that came early held tens of millions of unique TCRs from HLA-typed donors.

CDR3 length: 14 amino acids. Trimming took off 6 bases at V and 1 base at J, with 12 bases between the two ends. Germline CDR1 is MDHEN and CDR2 is SYDVKM. At collection, donors were nominally healthy, but unrecorded immune exposures were probable. This clone was seen many times. Its antigen is still unknown. Notes on the study in general: Per published reports, the classifier diagnosed cytomegalovirus status with high specificity and sensitivity. An analysis was carried out later, and it reportedly showed fewer N-insertions in an Asian-associated ancestry cluster than the approximately 670-donor mean.

The PCR had 60 Vbeta and 13 Jbeta primers. Sequencing was performed with immunoSEQ multiplex PCR; in TCRdb, only in-frame clones are kept and a portion is missing. Of 90,000 to 150,000 clones in the sample, 77% are singletons; the top ten hold approximately 10%. What was sequenced was PBMCs. The receptor comes from a man aged 35 to 55 in good health and CMV-seropositive. The genes are TRBV28 and TRBJ1-1; no clear D gene. CDR3 residues: CASSTPAENTEAFF. CDR3 DNA sequence: TGTGCCAGCAGCACCCCCGCAGAGAACACTGAAGCTTTCTTT.